The present entry profiles one T cell receptor beta chain with its context. The record originates from a study of T cell clones after liver transplantation. The V gene's germline CDR1 is MNHNS and CDR2 SASEGT. V lost 2 bases to trimming and J lost 7 bases, with 8 bases between them. There are 12 residues in the CDR3. Some clones are missing from TCRdb's copy, which holds only in-frame ones; the method was immunoSEQ multiplex PCR. The repertoire holds roughly 80,000 clones, with approximately 87% as singletons. The sequences come from CD4+ T cells from blood, collected at the 22-month timepoint. This TCR was recovered from a human patient who received a liver transplant. The graft donor may have contributed some T cells. The rearrangement links TRBV6-1 to TRBJ1-2; TRBD1 is a possible D gene (5 bases). The CDR3 DNA is TGTGCCAGCAGTGAATCTAGGGGTGGCTACACCTTC. This sequence encodes CASSESRGGYTF.